A selection of T cell receptor beta chains follows, all from one sample in a study of synovial regulatory T cells in juvenile arthritis. Using immunoSEQ multiplex PCR, the repertoire was profiled, and TCRdb retains in-frame clones only, with some absent. This sample's table has 9,000 to 10,000 clones. The sample was Treg cells from blood. These receptors all come from a donor between 2 and 35 years old with juvenile idiopathic arthritis. CDR3s include the opening cysteine and the closing phenylalanine or tryptophan.

J: TRBJ1-2
V: TRBV4-3
CDR3: CASSPGPGYGYTF

J: TRBJ1-1
V: TRBV6-6
CDR3: CASSSQVRRQVRAFF

J: TRBJ2-7
V: TRBV10-3
CDR3: CAISDPGQGISYEQYF

J: TRBJ2-1
V: TRBV5-1
CDR3: CASSLEDRADNEQFF

J: TRBJ1-2
V: TRBV5-8
CDR3: CASSFRGSYGYTF

J: TRBJ1-1
V: TRBV7-2
CDR3: CASSQLGQGGSEAFF

J: TRBJ1-1
V: TRBV5-5
CDR3: CASSLQGPRTEAFF

J: TRBJ1-1
V: TRBV7-9
CDR3: CASSRLTGGTEAFF

J: TRBJ2-5
V: TRBV7-6
CDR3: CASSFGLAGGQETQYF

J: TRBJ2-1
V: TRBV9
CDR3: CASSAPSGSREQFF

J: TRBJ2-2
V: TRBV5-1
CDR3: CASSSRQGVGTGELFF

J: TRBJ1-5
V: TRBV6-1
CDR3: CASKLQGSNQPQHF